The 23 T cell receptor beta chains reported below all come from one sample, sequenced in a study of blood T cell repertoires in COVID-19. TCRdb's copy holds only in-frame clones and misses some; the assay was immunoSEQ multiplex PCR. The table records some 300,000 clones, 89% of them present only once. The source material was PBMCs or T cells enriched from blood (not recorded which). These receptors all stem from a woman aged 40 to 55 who had recovered from COVID-19.

This rearrangement joins TRBV14 to TRBJ2-5, with TRBD2 identical over 12 bases. After removal of 1 base from V and 5 bases from J, the junction contained 2 bases not matched to a gene. Germline lookup yields CDR1 SGHDN and CDR2 FVKESK. This CDR3 has 15 residues. CDR3 DNA: TGTGCCAGCAGCCAAGGACTAGCGGGGGTGGAGACCCAGTACTTC. Translation gives CASSQGLAGVETQYF.

The V call is TRBV28, the J call TRBJ2-1, with D possibly being TRBD2 (6 bases). V lost 7 bases and J 3 bases, leaving 19 bases between the germline ends. Looked up from germline, CDR1 is MDHEN and CDR2 is SYDVKM. The CDR3 is 16 amino acids. The DNA for the CDR3 is TGTGCCAGCACCCCTACGAGCGGGCGTTTCTACAATGAGCAGTTCTTC. It yields the protein CASTPTSGRFYNEQFF.

The chain has TRBV7-2 and TRBJ2-1; 13 bases map to TRBD2. The germline CDR1 and CDR2 sequences are SGHTA and FQGNSA. Unmatched junction bases numbered 21, after V lost 7 bases and J lost 9 bases. The CDR3 runs 19 residues. CDR3 sequence (DNA): TGTGCCAGCACCAATTGGGCGGACGGAGGACTAGCGGGAGAGGGTGAGCAGTTCTTC. Encoded protein: CASTNWADGGLAGEGEQFF.

The rearrangement uses TRBV7-3 and TRBJ2-1, with 14 positions matching TRBD2. The CDR3 sequence is 18 residues long. V shed 3 bases and J 5 bases; nucleotides not matched to a gene: 9. The germline V gene has CDR1 SGHTA and CDR2 FQGTGA. Here the CDR3 DNA reads TGTGCCAGCAGCTTCTCCCCTGGACTAGCGGGGGGCCACAATGAGCAGTTCTTC. As protein: CASSFSPGLAGGHNEQFF.

The chain couples TRBV27 to TRBJ1-4, with D possibly being TRBD1 (5 bases). The CDR3 spans 16 residues. V lost 1 base and J 8 bases, leaving 17 bases between the germline ends. CDR1 and CDR2 (germline): MNHEY, SMNVEV (reference sequence). CDR3 protein: CASSLWAGGDKEKLFF. The CDR3 DNA is TGTGCCAGCAGTTTATGGGCTGGGGGGGATAAGGAAAAACTGTTTTTT.

V is TRBV3-1 (or the pseudogene TRBV3-2) and J is TRBJ2-1; 9 bases map to TRBD2. The J segment lost 9 bases and the V segment lost 0 bases, leaving 12 bases of the junction unmatched. The CDR3 extends over 17 amino acids. Germline assignment: CDR1 LGHDT and CDR2 YNNKEL (reference sequence). The CDR3 sequence is CASSQDLLAGFTSEQFF. DNA of the CDR3: TGTGCCAGCAGCCAAGACCTACTAGCGGGTTTTACCTCTGAGCAGTTCTTC.

CDR3 loop: CASSPTRQGSDEQYF. The CDR3, as DNA: TGTGCCAGCTCACCAACCCGACAGGGGAGTGACGAGCAGTACTTC. V and J are TRBV18 and TRBJ2-7; TRBD1 aligns across 8 bases. Germline V gene lookup returns CDR1 KGHSH and CDR2 LQKENI. The length of the CDR3 is 15 residues. With V trimmed by 2 bases and J by 5 bases, 8 bases remained unmatched. Combining the CDR3 with reference TRBV18 and TRBJ2-7 gives the whole variable domain NAGVMQNPRHLVRRRGQEARLRCSPMKGHSHVYWYRQLPEEGLKFMVYLQKENIIDESGMPKERFSAEFPKEGPSILRIQQVVRGDSAAYFCASSPTRQGSDEQYFGPGTRLTVT.

This chain connects TRBV4-1 to TRBJ1-1; D is ambiguous. V lost 1 base, J lost 5 bases, and 17 bases lay in between. The germline V gene encodes CDR1 MGHRA and CDR2 YSYEKL. This CDR3 is built from 16 residues. Here the CDR3 reads CASSQVRYLSGTEAFF. As DNA, the CDR3 is TGCGCCAGCAGCCAAGTCCGATATCTATCCGGGACTGAAGCTTTCTTT.

J is TRBJ1-5 and V is TRBV30; D gene uncertain. There are 11 residues in the CDR3. Germline CDR1 and CDR2: GTSNPN and SVGIG (reference sequence). Trimming shortened V by 0 bases and J by 13 bases, and 10 bases separated the two germline ends. The CDR3: CAWSVYGVQHF. DNA for the CDR3: TGTGCCTGGAGTGTATACGGGGTTCAGCATTTT.

This chain joins TRBV9 and TRBJ2-7, with D perhaps TRBD2 (6 bases). CDR1 SGDLS and CDR2 YYNGEE come from the germline V gene. The CDR3 loop spans 14 amino acids. V dropped 3 bases and J dropped 2 bases, with 12 bases sitting between them. The CDR3 DNA reads TGTGCCAGCAGCGAAAGACTAGGTACCTACGAGCAGTACTTC. It encodes CASSERLGTYEQYF.

This clone was seen a single time. J is TRBJ2-2 and V is TRBV29-1; D possibly corresponds to TRBD2 (5 bases). V was clipped by 7 bases and J by 7 bases, with 22 bases between them. CDR3 size: 15 residues. Germline V gives CDR1 SQVTM, CDR2 ANQGSEA. In DNA, the CDR3 is TGCAGCGCCTCGCAGTCGGACCGACGGGGCGGGGAGCTGTTTTTT. Amino acids: CSASQSDRRGGELFF.

A single count supports this clone. The chain has TRBV7-3 and TRBJ1-1, with D maybe TRBD1 (6 bases). The CDR3 is 14 residues long. The ends were cut back, 2 bases at V and 5 bases at J, with 12 bases in the middle. The germline CDR1 and CDR2 sequences are SGHTA and FQGTGA. CDR3 sequence (DNA): TGTGCCAGCAGCTTACGGGAGGGGGAAACTGAAGCTTTCTTT. Encoded protein: CASSLREGETEAFF. Together with reference TRBV7-3 and TRBJ1-1, the CDR3 gives the full variable domain: GAGVSQTPSNKVTEKGKYVELRCDPISGHTALYWYRQSLGQGPEFLIYFQGTGAADDSGLPNDRFFAVRPEGSVSTLKIQRTERGDSAVYLCASSLREGETEAFFGQGTRLTVV.

V gene TRBV2 combines with J gene TRBJ1-1; 7 bases fit TRBD1. Germline-derived CDR1 and CDR2 are SNHLY and FYNNEI. The trim removed 6 bases at V and 11 bases at J, leaving 9 bases unmatched. The CDR3 length is 12 residues. Written as DNA, the CDR3 is TGTGCCAGCAGCGACAGGGATGCGGTCGCTTTCTTT. Amino acids: CASSDRDAVAFF.

This chain uses TRBV5-1 with TRBJ1-2; no definite D call. The CDR3 has 13 amino acids. Germline lookup yields CDR1 SGHRS and CDR2 YFSETQ. V was shortened by 3 bases and J by 7 bases, with 13 bases between the two germline ends. The CDR3 nucleotides are TGCGCCAGCAGCTATGGCTCTGAGGGTGGCTACACCTTC. Translated, it gives CASSYGSEGGYTF.

V is TRBV6-2 or TRBV6-3 and J is TRBJ2-2, with D perhaps matching TRBD1 (6 bases). This CDR3 contains 16 residues. Germline CDR1 is MNHEY and CDR2 is SVGEGT. Trimming took off 6 bases at V and 0 bases at J, with 14 bases between the two ends. Here the CDR3 DNA reads TGTGCCAGCAGCCTCACAGGGAAGGCGAACACCGGGGAGCTGTTTTTT. Translation gives CASSLTGKANTGELFF.

The V and J genes are TRBV6-1 and TRBJ1-2; D gene ambiguous. V lost 3 bases, J lost 6 bases, and 11 bases lay in between. The CDR3 contains 13 residues. Looked up from germline, CDR1 is MNHNS and CDR2 is SASEGT. The CDR3 DNA is TGTGCCAGCAGTGAGTCGGGGAAACATGGCTACACCTTC. This translates into CASSESGKHGYTF.

This rearrangement joins TRBV28 to TRBJ1-2; 9 positions match TRBD1. Trimming at V came to 1 base and at J to 5 bases, leaving 2 bases not matched to a gene. Germline CDR1 and CDR2: MDHEN and SYDVKM. The CDR3 has 14 amino acids. In DNA, the CDR3 is TGTGCCAGCAGTTTATCTGGGACAGGGTATGGCTACACCTTC. This translates into CASSLSGTGYGYTF.

The CDR3 sequence: CASSISGGPYEQYF. The CDR3 DNA reads TGTGCCAGCAGCATCAGCGGGGGTCCCTACGAGCAGTACTTC. This rearrangement joins TRBV9 to TRBJ2-7; TRBD2 aligns across 8 bases. Trimming removed 4 bases from V and 2 bases from J; junction bases left unmatched: 5. This CDR3 comprises 14 residues. The germline gives CDR1 SGDLS, CDR2 YYNGEE.

The chain couples TRBV27 to TRBJ1-6, with D maybe TRBD1 (5 bases). Germline-derived CDR1 and CDR2 are MNHEY and SMNVEV (reference sequence). V lost 4 bases and J 7 bases, leaving 11 bases between the germline ends. This CDR3 region has 14 residues. In DNA form, the CDR3 reads TGTGCCAGCAGTTCGGAGGGGTGGAATTCACCCCTCCACTTT. Protein product: CASSSEGWNSPLHF.

The chain carries TRBV27 and TRBJ2-2; no reliable D call. The CDR3 covers 16 residues. Germline V gives CDR1 MNHEY, CDR2 SMNVEV (reference sequence). V was cut by 0 bases and J by 4 bases, with 12 bases left in between. The CDR3 loop reads CASSLSSWAGTGELFF. In DNA, the CDR3 is TGTGCCAGCAGTTTATCTAGTTGGGCCGGCACCGGGGAGCTGTTTTTT.

This clone was observed once. The CDR3 here is CAWSRDRGAAGELFF. The CDR3 bases are TGTGCCTGGAGCCGGGACAGGGGGGCGGCCGGGGAGCTGTTTTTT. This rearrangement joins TRBV30 to TRBJ2-2, with 11 nucleotides matching TRBD1. Per the germline V gene, CDR1 is GTSNPN and CDR2 is SVGIG (reference sequence). Unmatched junction bases numbered 6, after V lost 3 bases and J lost 6 bases. CDR3 size: 15 residues.

This clone occurred once. The rearrangement joins TRBV15 to TRBJ1-2; no clear D gene. In germline, CDR1 is LNHNV, CDR2 YYDKDF (reference sequence). Trimming took off 0 bases at V and 5 bases at J, with 16 bases between the two ends. The CDR3 contains 16 residues. In nucleotides, the CDR3 is TGTGCCACCAGCAGAGATCTTAACACAGTGATATATGGCTACACCTTC. This translates into CATSRDLNTVIYGYTF.

In its sample, this clone was seen many times. The chain couples TRBV24-1 to TRBJ1-1; 8 nucleotides align to TRBD1. The CDR3 totals 19 residues. The germline V gene has CDR1 KGHDR and CDR2 SFDVKD. Losses at the gene ends were 4 bases for V and 2 bases for J; bases not matched to a gene: 17. CDR3: CATSESRFGQGEKNTEAFF. CDR3 in DNA: TGTGCCACCAGTGAAAGTAGGTTTGGACAGGGAGAGAAAAACACTGAAGCTTTCTTT.